The clone carrying this TCR beta chain occurred a few times. The data are from a study of T cell responses to AZD1222 COVID-19 vaccine. Sequencing was performed with immunoSEQ multiplex PCR; in TCRdb, only in-frame clones are kept and a portion is missing. The repertoire includes fewer than 200,000 clones, about 86% of them detected once, and about 9.9% sits in the top ten. Sequences were derived from peripheral blood, sampled 28 days after the second AZD1222 dose. The source of this sequence is an adult who received the AZD1222 COVID-19 vaccine.

CDR3 in amino acids: CASSQVRSSGNTIYF. CDR3 coding DNA: TGTGCCAGCAGCCAGGTCCGGAGCTCTGGAAACACCATATATTTT. The chain carries TRBV14 and TRBJ1-3; D unresolved. CDR1 is SGHDN, CDR2 FVKESK, per germline. This CDR3 contains 15 residues. Trimming took off 3 bases at V and 0 bases at J, with 9 bases between the two ends.